The rows below give T cell receptor beta chains drawn from one sample of a study of metastatic and nonmetastatic thyroid tumors. TCRdb redid the clone calls on the PCR reads using MiXCR. Among about 50,000 clones, approximately 20% were seen once, and the ten largest hold 4% to 5%. The sample comprised blood. Every receptor here comes from a female donor with papillary thyroid cancer or a benign thyroid nodule (not recorded which). Some clones in this sample may be carry-over from other donors' samples. Both conserved end residues are part of each CDR3. The D gene is left open where the match is weak. For some rows the clone size is stated as once, few or many, or as a class when expanded; others skip it.

v_gene	j_gene	abundance	d_gene	CDR3aa	CDR3nt
TRBV13	TRBJ2-4	many	NA	CASSLGRRAAGNIQYF	TGTGCCAGCAGCTTAGGCCGACGGGCGGCGGGAAACATTCAGTACTTC
TRBV4-1	TRBJ2-7	many	TRBD1	CASSQVPDRAYEQYF	TGCGCCAGCAGCCAAGTCCCCGACAGGGCCTACGAGCAGTACTTC
TRBV6-1	TRBJ2-7	many	TRBD1	CASSLTAGTGQMYEQYF	TGTGCCAGCAGTCTAACCGCAGGGACAGGGCAAATGTACGAGCAGTACTTC
TRBV6-5	TRBJ2-5	many	NA	CASSYVGATQYF	TGTGCCAGCAGTTACGTGGGAGCGACCCAGTACTTC
TRBV25-1	TRBJ2-7	many	TRBD1	CASSPQTGDDEQYF	TGTGCCAGCAGTCCCCAGACAGGGGATGACGAGCAGTACTTC
TRBV12-3/TRBV12-4	TRBJ2-2	many	TRBD2	CASSLRTNGLANTGELFF	TGTGCCAGCAGTTTAAGGACGAACGGACTAGCGAACACCGGGGAGCTGTTTTTT
TRBV6-2/TRBV6-3	TRBJ2-1	many	TRBD1	CASSPIQGTGNEQFF	TGTGCCAGCAGCCCTATACAGGGGACCGGGAATGAGCAGTTCTTC
TRBV7-9	TRBJ1-2	many	NA	CASRLGDGTYTF	TGTGCCAGCAGGTTAGGTGACGGGACCTACACCTTC
TRBV2	TRBJ1-1	NA	NA	CASSVFDKGSTEAFF	TGTGCCAGCAGTGTATTTGACAAGGGCAGCACTGAAGCTTTCTTT
TRBV30	TRBJ2-7	NA	NA	CAWSGQSYEQYF	TGTGCCTGGAGCGGCCAATCCTACGAGCAGTACTTC
TRBV20-1	TRBJ2-7	NA	TRBD1	CSARTPTVTGGYEQYF	TGCAGTGCTAGAACCCCTACTGTGACAGGGGGCTACGAGCAGTACTTC
TRBV7-2	TRBJ1-2	NA	NA	CASSLGTRAGYTF	TGTGCCAGCAGCTTGGGAACACGAGCTGGCTACACCTTC
TRBV12-3/TRBV12-4	TRBJ2-7	many	NA	CASSLAGVSYEQYF	TGTGCCAGCAGTTTGGCCGGAGTCTCCTACGAGCAGTACTTC
TRBV28	TRBJ1-2	few	NA	CASVLVNLVGGYTF	TGTGCCAGCGTCCTTGTGAACTTAGTGGGTGGCTACACCTTC
TRBV11-2	TRBJ2-5	many	TRBD2	CASSLLLAGAQETQYF	TGTGCCAGCAGCTTACTACTAGCGGGAGCACAAGAGACCCAGTACTTC
TRBV13	TRBJ1-6	many	NA	CASSLGGTYSPLHF	TGTGCCAGCAGCTTAGGAGGGACCTATTCACCCCTCCACTTT
TRBV20-1	TRBJ1-5	NA	NA	CIARGDPANQPQHF	TGCATTGCTAGGGGCGACCCGGCGAATCAGCCACAGCATTTT
TRBV5-1	TRBJ2-7	NA	TRBD2	CASSALAGGTYEQYF	TGCGCCAGCAGTGCGCTAGCGGGGGGGACCTACGAGCAGTACTTC
TRBV7-9	TRBJ2-7	many	NA	CASSLPAGAYEQYF	TGTGCCAGCAGCTTACCGGCAGGGGCCTACGAGCAGTACTTC
TRBV15	TRBJ2-3	many	NA	CATSRDRQNTQYF	TGTGCCACCAGCAGAGATCGACAGAATACGCAGTATTTT
TRBV18	TRBJ1-1	many	NA	CASSPQDGLNTEAFF	TGTGCCAGCTCACCCCAGGACGGATTGAACACTGAAGCTTTCTTT
TRBV18	TRBJ1-3	many	NA	CASSGPGGVLVGNTIYF	TGTGCCAGCTCCGGGCCGGGAGGGGTACTGGTTGGAAACACCATATATTTT
TRBV5-1	TRBJ2-7	NA	TRBD2	CASSAGLAGAAYEQYF	TGCGCCAGTAGCGCCGGACTAGCGGGGGCCGCCTACGAGCAGTACTTC
TRBV6-1	TRBJ2-1	many	NA	CASSPRGRGSGNEQFF	TGTGCCAGCAGCCCTAGGGGGAGGGGCTCTGGGAATGAGCAGTTCTTC
TRBV18	TRBJ1-5	many	NA	CASSPPGSGQPQHF	TGTGCCAGCTCACCGCCGGGATCGGGGCAGCCCCAGCATTTT
TRBV5-1	TRBJ2-7	many	TRBD1	CASSLSQGDYEQYF	TGCGCCAGCAGCCTAAGCCAGGGGGACTACGAGCAGTACTTC
TRBV7-8	TRBJ1-4	many	TRBD1	CASSPRGLGQGAEKLFF	TGTGCCAGCAGCCCTAGGGGCCTGGGACAGGGTGCAGAAAAACTGTTTTTT
TRBV12-3/TRBV12-4	TRBJ2-7	NA	NA	CASSPTGAREQYF	TGTGCCAGCAGTCCAACCGGAGCTCGCGAGCAGTACTTC
TRBV7-8	TRBJ1-2	NA	NA	CSSSATSGGAGYTF	TGTTCCAGCAGCGCTACATCGGGAGGTGCTGGCTACACCTTC
TRBV28	TRBJ2-7	many	TRBD1	CASTVGTGSYEQYF	TGTGCCAGCACCGTAGGGACAGGGAGCTACGAGCAGTACTTC
TRBV9	TRBJ2-2	many	TRBD1	CASRGSTGVNTGELFF	TGTGCCAGCAGGGGTTCCACAGGGGTGAACACCGGGGAGCTGTTTTTT
TRBV5-1	TRBJ1-1	many	NA	CASSQLGENTEAFF	TGCGCCAGCAGTCAGCTCGGGGAGAACACTGAAGCTTTCTTT
TRBV7-9	TRBJ2-5	NA	TRBD1	CASSTGQGGETQYF	TGTGCCAGCAGCACGGGACAGGGTGGGGAGACCCAGTACTTC
TRBV30	TRBJ2-7	NA	NA	CAWSTPRSDEQYF	TGTGCCTGGAGTACACCACGCTCCGACGAGCAGTACTTC
TRBV12-3/TRBV12-4	TRBJ2-3	NA	NA	CASSEVGADTQYF	TGTGCCAGCAGCGAGGTTGGGGCAGATACGCAGTATTTT
TRBV7-3	TRBJ2-1	many	NA	CASSQDYPIAEQFF	TGTGCCAGCAGCCAGGACTACCCCATTGCCGAGCAGTTCTTC
TRBV6-6	TRBJ2-4	many	NA	CASSYSRTSLAKNIQYF	TGTGCCAGCAGTTACTCAAGGACATCTCTAGCCAAAAACATTCAGTACTTC
TRBV29-1	TRBJ2-7	many	TRBD2	CSVRGGTTTYEQYF	TGCAGCGTGAGGGGAGGGACTACCACCTACGAGCAGTACTTC
TRBV6-1	TRBJ1-4	many	NA	CASMDEKLFF	TGTGCCAGCATGGATGAAAAACTGTTTTTT
TRBV20-1	TRBJ2-2	NA	NA	CSARGSRGAGELFF	TGCAGTGCTAGAGGATCAAGGGGGGCCGGGGAGCTGTTTTTT
TRBV11-2	TRBJ2-1	many	NA	CASSLEFGSHRYGQFF	TGTGCCAGCAGCTTAGAGTTCGGGAGCCACCGCTATGGGCAGTTCTTC
TRBV5-6	TRBJ2-7	many	TRBD2	CASSLIAGSSAQYF	TGTGCCAGCAGCCTTATAGCGGGCTCCTCCGCACAGTACTTC
TRBV4-1	TRBJ2-1	NA	NA	CARSQDHGSSNEQLF	TGCGCCCGCAGCCAAGATCACGGGAGCTCCAATGAGCAGTTATTC
TRBV20-1	TRBJ2-1	once	TRBD2	CSARGGGALNEQFF	TGCAGTGCTAGAGGCGGGGGGGCCCTCAATGAGCAGTTCTTC
TRBV9	TRBJ2-3	many	TRBD2	CASSADSGINHSQYF	TGTGCCAGCAGCGCAGATAGCGGGATCAATCACTCGCAGTATTTT
TRBV5-1	TRBJ1-1	NA	NA	CASSFAGFYTEASF	TGCGCCAGCAGCTTTGCAGGGTTTTACACTGAAGCTTCCTTT
TRBV2	TRBJ2-7	NA	NA	CDSRDERAPYDQYF	TGTGACAGCAGGGACGAGCGGGCCCCCTACGACCAGTACTTC
TRBV19	TRBJ1-5	many	NA	CASRSSRDGNQPQHF	TGTGCCAGTAGATCCTCCCGGGATGGCAATCAGCCCCAGCATTTT
TRBV5-1	TRBJ2-3	many	NA	CASSLRQLTDTQYF	TGCGCCAGCAGCTTGAGACAGCTCACAGATACGCAGTATTTT
TRBV11-3	TRBJ2-7	many	NA	CASSLVSGSEQYF	TGTGCCAGCAGCTTAGTCTCGGGGAGCGAGCAGTACTTC
TRBV12-3/TRBV12-4	TRBJ1-1	many	NA	CASSLKQNTEAFF	TGTGCCAGCAGTTTAAAACAGAACACTGAAGCTTTCTTT
TRBV6-6	TRBJ1-5	many	NA	CASSYAVDQPQHF	TGTGCCAGCAGTTACGCAGTCGATCAGCCCCAGCATTTT
TRBV20-1	TRBJ2-2	few	NA	CSARRLENTGELFF	TGCAGTGCTAGACGACTAGAAAACACCGGGGAGCTGTTTTTT
TRBV5-4	TRBJ2-3	many	NA	CASSLTTDTQYF	TGTGCCAGCAGCTTGACAACAGATACGCAGTATTTT